This entry is about one TCR beta chain. Its cognate antigen is unknown. The protocol was immunoSEQ multiplex PCR, while the TCRdb copy is restricted to in-frame clones and leaves out a portion. The sample carries approximately 110,000 clones, around 96% recorded once. This record belongs to a study of T cell responses to AZD1222 COVID-19 vaccine. Study-wide points: Clonal diversity was possibly underestimated; the donors were predominantly white British and more often female. Rises in breadth and depth of Spike-specific TCRs came after two AZD1222 doses. Only a handful of AZD1222 recipients were seropositive at baseline. Of spike-specific TCRs, nearly half reportedly target regions left unmutated in variants.

In germline, CDR1 is LNHNV, CDR2 YYDKDF (reference sequence). The CDR3 consists of 14 residues. The J segment lost 3 bases and the V segment lost 3 bases, leaving 4 bases of the junction unmatched. The chain combines TRBV15 with TRBJ1-1, with 7 bases matching TRBD1. The TCR comes from an adult in good health. The starting material was peripheral blood, obtained on day 0 of AZD1222 vaccination. DNA for the CDR3: TGTGCCACCAGCAGCCGGGACAGCGACACTGAAGCTTTCTTT. It encodes CATSSRDSDTEAFF.